Following are 13 T cell receptor beta chains from one sample sequenced in a study of shared clonotypes between healthy human individuals. TCRdb's table, derived via immunoSEQ multiplex PCR, lists solely in-frame clones and lacks some. Of 2 million to 2.5 million clones in the sample, nearly 97% were seen once. The sample consisted of naive CD4+ T cells sorted from blood. Subset in this sample: CD45RA+ positively selected. All receptors derive from a man younger than 35 in good health.

The chain joins TRBV5-1 to TRBJ2-5, with a weak D call TRBD1 (5 bases). The V end lost 4 bases, the J end lost 1 base, and 11 bases lay between the germline ends. The CDR3 has 14 amino acids. CDR1 and CDR2 (germline): SGHRS, YFSETQ. The CDR3 sequence is CASSQGAGQETQYF. The DNA for the CDR3 is TGCGCCAGCAGCCAGGGCGCCGGCCAAGAGACCCAGTACTTC.

Turning to this clone: Other DNA sequences in this specimen translate into the identical CDR3. This chain joins TRBV29-1 and TRBJ1-1; the D is unclear. Germline lookup yields CDR1 SQVTM and CDR2 ANQGSEA. The CDR3 loop spans 12 amino acids. V was trimmed by 4 bases and J by 0 bases, leaving 6 bases between them. The CDR3 bases are TGCAGCGTTGTCGGAATGAACACTGAAGCTTTCTTT. Encoded protein: CSVVGMNTEAFF.

The V and J genes are TRBV9 and TRBJ2-5; 11 positions agree with TRBD2. This CDR3 is 16 amino acids long. V lost 4 bases, J lost 5 bases, and 10 bases stayed unmatched. The germline gives CDR1 SGDLS, CDR2 YYNGEE. CDR3 in amino acids: CASSPYSGGAGETQYF. The DNA of the CDR3 is TGTGCCAGCAGCCCCTATAGCGGGGGGGCCGGTGAGACCCAGTACTTC.

The rearrangement joins TRBV29-1 to TRBJ1-4; 7 bases map to TRBD1. Germline-derived CDR1 and CDR2 are SQVTM and ANQGSEA. The V segment lost 4 bases and the J segment 8 bases; nucleotides outside the gene matches: 13. CDR3 length: 15 amino acids. CDR3 sequence (DNA): TGCAGCGTTGCCAGGTTCGAGGGGGCACGGGAAAAACTGTTTTTT. As protein: CSVARFEGAREKLFF.

The chain joins TRBV11-2 to TRBJ1-3; no reliable D call. Germline loops: CDR1 SGHAT, CDR2 FQNNGV. CDR3 length: 14 residues. V dropped 1 base and J dropped 8 bases, with 12 bases sitting between them. The CDR3 coding sequence is TGTGCCAGCAGCTTAGGACATACGCCGGACACCATATATTTT. Its translation is CASSLGHTPDTIYF. Complete variable domain (other parts from reference TRBV11-2 and TRBJ1-3): EAGVAQSPRYKIIEKRQSVAFWCNPISGHATLYWYQQILGQGPKLLIQFQNNGVVDDSQLPKDRFSAERLKGVDSTLKIQPAKLEDSAVYLCASSLGHTPDTIYFGEGSWLTVV.

V gene TRBV28 combines with J gene TRBJ2-7; 8 bases line up with TRBD1. CDR3 length: 15 residues. V gave up 5 bases and J gave up 3 bases; unmatched junction bases: 9. The germline V gene has CDR1 MDHEN and CDR2 SYDVKM. CDR3 bases: TGTGCCAGCAGTGGGGAAGGACAGGGAAGCTACGAGCAGTACTTC. Amino acids: CASSGEGQGSYEQYF.

The CDR3 region has the DNA TGTGCCACACGACTAGAAGTAAGTTCCTACAATGAGCAGTTCTTC. Protein: CATRLEVSSYNEQFF. The chain has TRBV15 and TRBJ2-1, with a tentative D call TRBD2 (6 bases). The V end was cut by 9 bases, the J end by 1 base, with 16 bases between. Germline V lookup: CDR1 LNHNV, CDR2 YYDKDF (reference sequence). CDR3 length equals 15 residues.

About this clone: Other DNA sequences in the same sample also yield this CDR3. The chain uses TRBV5-1 and TRBJ1-5, with D unclear. In germline, CDR1 is SGHRS, CDR2 YFSETQ. This CDR3 comprises 14 residues. Trimming left V 0 bases short and J 3 bases short, with 7 bases between. The CDR3 DNA reads TGCGCCAGCAGCTTGGGTGGAAACAATCAGCCCCAGCATTTT. Residues: CASSLGGNNQPQHF.

Remarks on this clone: Other DNA sequences in this specimen translate into the identical CDR3. This rearrangement joins TRBV9 to TRBJ1-2, with a weak D call TRBD1 (5 bases). V was pared by 0 bases and J by 5 bases, with 8 bases between. The CDR3 loop spans 13 amino acids. The germline gives CDR1 SGDLS, CDR2 YYNGEE. DNA for the CDR3: TGTGCCAGCAGCGTAGAGGGGTATTATGGCTACACCTTC. The encoded protein is CASSVEGYYGYTF. Using reference TRBV9 and TRBJ1-2 for the parts outside the CDR3, the full variable domain is DSGVTQTPKHLITATGQRVTLRCSPRSGDLSVYWYQQSLDQGLQFLIQYYNGEERAKGNILERFSAQQFPDLHSELNLSSLELGDSALYFCASSVEGYYGYTFGSGTRLTVV.

The chain uses TRBV5-1 and TRBJ2-7; 7 bases agree with TRBD2. Germline values: CDR1 SGHRS, CDR2 YFSETQ. The trim removed 4 bases at V and 4 bases at J, leaving 11 bases unmatched. There are 15 residues in the CDR3. CDR3 nucleotide sequence: TGCGCCAGCAGCCCCACGGGGGGATCCGATTACGAGCAGTACTTC. It yields the protein CASSPTGGSDYEQYF.

The chain has TRBV7-6 and TRBJ2-7; TRBD2 agrees at 7 bases. The junction had 3 bases not matched to a gene; V was cut back by 4 bases and J by 3 bases. The germline V gene has CDR1 SGHVS and CDR2 FNYEAQ. This CDR3 is built from 13 residues. The CDR3 loop reads CASSWRTSYEQYF. The CDR3 DNA sequence: TGTGCCAGCAGCTGGAGGACTAGCTACGAGCAGTACTTC. The variable domain in full, completed from reference TRBV7-6 and TRBJ2-7, reads GAGVSQSPRYKVTKRGQDVALRCDPISGHVSLYWYRQALGQGPEFLTYFNYEAQQDKSGLPNDRFSAERPEGSISTLTIQRTEQRDSAMYRCASSWRTSYEQYFGPGTRLTVT.

The chain employs TRBV7-9 and TRBJ2-3, with 7 bases lining up with TRBD1. CDR1 is SEHNR, CDR2 FQNEAQ, per germline (reference sequence). V shed 5 bases, J shed 0 bases, and the junction held 5 bases outside the gene matches. This CDR3 spans 15 amino acids. The CDR3 spells CASSRGRGSTDTQYF. The CDR3 nucleotides read TGTGCCAGCAGCAGGGGGCGCGGGAGCACAGATACGCAGTATTTT.

This chain links TRBV5-6 with TRBJ2-5; 8 bases are shared with TRBD1. The CDR3 sequence is 16 residues long. Trimming cost V 2 bases and J 6 bases; bases outside gene matches: 12. Per the germline V gene, CDR1 is SGHDT and CDR2 is YYEEEE. As DNA, the CDR3 is TGTGCCAGCAGCTTAAGGTCCCAGGGGGCTACGAAGACCCAGTACTTC. Protein product: CASSLRSQGATKTQYF.